The clone carrying this T cell receptor (beta chain) was seen at least ten times. The antigen is unknown. A read error may be the cause here, since a much bigger clone is one base away. This sample was included in a study of T cells in Graves' hyperthyroidism and ophthalmopathy. Authors of the study amplified TCR beta CDR3 regions from RNA transcripts. Carried out on the TCR CDR3, a first-round RT-PCR used the HTBI primer set. TCRdb recomputed calls from the multiplex PCR reads with MiXCR, one row per CDR3 protein. This sample has around 350,000 distinct CDR3 sequences, with 19% found just once. The CDR3 is made up of 15 amino acids. Germline V gene lookup returns CDR1 SGHVS and CDR2 FQNEAQ. Whole-study results and caveats: Blood held most thyroid clonotypes expanded above 0.001 frequency.

The TCR was taken from a woman under 30 with Graves' hyperthyroidism. Material: blood. This rearrangement joins TRBV7-8 to TRBJ2-2; D may be TRBD1 or TRBD2 (5 bases each). The CDR3 region is CASSLARQNTGELLF. CDR3 bases: TGTGCCAGCAGCTTAGCGAGACAGAACACCGGGGAGCTGCTTTTT.